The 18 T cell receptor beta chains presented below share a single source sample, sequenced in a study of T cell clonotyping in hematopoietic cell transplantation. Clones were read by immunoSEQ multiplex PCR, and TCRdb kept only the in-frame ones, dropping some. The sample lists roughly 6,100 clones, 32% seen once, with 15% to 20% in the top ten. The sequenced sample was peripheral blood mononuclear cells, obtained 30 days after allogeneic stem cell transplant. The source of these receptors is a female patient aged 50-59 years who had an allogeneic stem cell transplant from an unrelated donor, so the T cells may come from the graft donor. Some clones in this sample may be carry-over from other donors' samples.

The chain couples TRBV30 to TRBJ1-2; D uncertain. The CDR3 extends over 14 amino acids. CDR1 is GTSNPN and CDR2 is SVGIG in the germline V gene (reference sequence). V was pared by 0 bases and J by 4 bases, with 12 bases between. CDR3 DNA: TGTGCCTGGAGTGTAAAAGATGCCAGCTATGGCTACACCTTC. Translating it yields CAWSVKDASYGYTF.

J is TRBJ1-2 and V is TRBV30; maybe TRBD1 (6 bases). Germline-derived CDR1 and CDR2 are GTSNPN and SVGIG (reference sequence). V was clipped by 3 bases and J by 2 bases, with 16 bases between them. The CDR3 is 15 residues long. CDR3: CAWRQAGGPNYGYTF. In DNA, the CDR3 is TGTGCCTGGAGGCAGGCTGGGGGGCCCAACTATGGCTACACCTTC.

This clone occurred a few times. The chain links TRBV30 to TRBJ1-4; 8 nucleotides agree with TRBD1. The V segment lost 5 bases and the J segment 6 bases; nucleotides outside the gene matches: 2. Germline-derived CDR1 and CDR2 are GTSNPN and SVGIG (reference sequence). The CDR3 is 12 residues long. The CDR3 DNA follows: TGTGCCTGGGACAGGGGAGATGAAAAACTGTTTTTT. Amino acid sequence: CAWDRGDEKLFF.

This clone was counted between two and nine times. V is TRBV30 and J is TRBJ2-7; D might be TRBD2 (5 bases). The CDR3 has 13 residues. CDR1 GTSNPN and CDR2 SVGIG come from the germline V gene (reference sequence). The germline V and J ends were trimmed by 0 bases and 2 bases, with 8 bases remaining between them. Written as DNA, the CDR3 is TGTGCCTGGAGTGTCCCCGGGACCTACGAGCAGTACTTC. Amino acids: CAWSVPGTYEQYF.

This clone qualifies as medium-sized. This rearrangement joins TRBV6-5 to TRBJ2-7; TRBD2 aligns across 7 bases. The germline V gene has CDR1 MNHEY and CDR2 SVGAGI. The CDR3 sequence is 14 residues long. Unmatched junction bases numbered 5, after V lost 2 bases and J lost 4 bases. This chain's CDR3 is CASSYKGGEYEQYF. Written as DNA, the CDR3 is TGTGCCAGCAGTTACAAGGGAGGGGAGTACGAGCAGTACTTC.

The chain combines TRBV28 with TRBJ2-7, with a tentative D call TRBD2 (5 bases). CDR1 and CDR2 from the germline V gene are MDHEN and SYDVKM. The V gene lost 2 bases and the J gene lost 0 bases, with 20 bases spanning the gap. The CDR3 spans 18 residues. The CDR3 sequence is CASSLGPGLGASSYEQYF. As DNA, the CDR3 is TGTGCCAGCAGTTTAGGGCCCGGACTGGGCGCTAGCTCCTACGAGCAGTACTTC.

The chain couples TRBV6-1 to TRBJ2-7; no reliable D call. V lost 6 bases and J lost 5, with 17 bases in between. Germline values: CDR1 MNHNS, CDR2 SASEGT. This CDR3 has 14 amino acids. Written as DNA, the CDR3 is TGTGCCAGCAGGCCCCACATGGTTAGCAACGAGCAGTACTTC. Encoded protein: CASRPHMVSNEQYF.

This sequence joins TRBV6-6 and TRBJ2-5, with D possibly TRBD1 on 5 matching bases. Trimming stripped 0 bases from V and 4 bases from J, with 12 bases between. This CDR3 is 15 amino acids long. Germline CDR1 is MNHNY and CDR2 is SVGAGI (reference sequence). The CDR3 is CASSYSMERGETQYF. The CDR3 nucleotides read TGTGCCAGCAGTTACTCGATGGAAAGGGGAGAGACCCAGTACTTC.

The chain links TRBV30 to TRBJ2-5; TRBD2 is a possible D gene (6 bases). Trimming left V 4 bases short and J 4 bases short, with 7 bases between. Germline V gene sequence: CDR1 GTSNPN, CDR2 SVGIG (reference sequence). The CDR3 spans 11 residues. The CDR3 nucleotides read TGTGCCTGGATGGGGGGAGAGACCCAGTACTTC. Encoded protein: CAWMGGETQYF.

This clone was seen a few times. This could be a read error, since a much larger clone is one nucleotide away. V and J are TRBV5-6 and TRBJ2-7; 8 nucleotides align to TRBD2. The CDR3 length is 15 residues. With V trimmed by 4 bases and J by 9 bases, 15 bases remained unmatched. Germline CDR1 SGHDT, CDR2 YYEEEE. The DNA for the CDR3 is TGTGCCAGCAGCCGGGACCGAGGGACTAGAAACGGGCAGTACTTC. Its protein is CASSRDRGTRNGQYF.

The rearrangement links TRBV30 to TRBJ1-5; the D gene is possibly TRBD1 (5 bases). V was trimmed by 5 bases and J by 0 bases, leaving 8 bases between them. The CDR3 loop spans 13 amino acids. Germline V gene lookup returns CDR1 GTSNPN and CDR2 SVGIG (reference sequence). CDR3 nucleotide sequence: TGTGCCTGGGGGGGGTCTAGCAATCAGCCCCAGCATTTT. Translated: CAWGGSSNQPQHF.

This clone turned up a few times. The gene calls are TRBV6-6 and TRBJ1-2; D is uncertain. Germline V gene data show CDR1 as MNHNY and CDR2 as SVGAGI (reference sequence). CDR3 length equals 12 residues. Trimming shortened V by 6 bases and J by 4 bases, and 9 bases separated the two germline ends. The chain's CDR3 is CASSPGGYGYTF. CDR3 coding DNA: TGTGCCAGCAGCCCGGGTGGCTATGGCTACACCTTC.

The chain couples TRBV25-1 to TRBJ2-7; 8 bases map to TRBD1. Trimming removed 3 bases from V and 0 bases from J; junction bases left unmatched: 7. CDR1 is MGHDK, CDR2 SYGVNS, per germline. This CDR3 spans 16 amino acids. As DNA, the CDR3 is TGTGCCAGCAGTGAGGGGCAGGGGGCAACCTCCTACGAGCAGTACTTC. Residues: CASSEGQGATSYEQYF.

The CDR3 region has the DNA TGTGCCTGGAGTCTAAGGAACTATGGCTACACCTTC. Encoded protein: CAWSLRNYGYTF. The chain couples TRBV30 to TRBJ1-2; the D is unclear. In germline, CDR1 is GTSNPN, CDR2 SVGIG (reference sequence). CDR3 length: 12 amino acids. The V gene lost 2 bases and the J gene lost 2 bases, with 6 bases spanning the gap. The whole variable domain, filled in from reference TRBV30 and TRBJ1-2, reads SQTIHQWPATLVQPVGSPLSLECTVEGTSNPNLYWYRQAAGRGLQLLFYSVGIGQISSEVPQNLSASRPQDRQFILSSKKLLLSDSGFYLCAWSLRNYGYTFGSGTRLTVV.

The CDR3 protein is CAWNDRANQPQHF. In DNA, the CDR3 is TGTGCCTGGAATGACAGGGCGAATCAGCCCCAGCATTTT. The chain recombines TRBV30 with TRBJ1-5; 7 nucleotides line up with TRBD1. Germline V gene data show CDR1 as GTSNPN and CDR2 as SVGIG (reference sequence). There are 13 residues in the CDR3. V shed 4 bases, J shed 4 bases, and the junction held 4 bases outside the gene matches. Combining the CDR3 with reference TRBV30 and TRBJ1-5 gives the whole variable domain SQTIHQWPATLVQPVGSPLSLECTVEGTSNPNLYWYRQAAGRGLQLLFYSVGIGQISSEVPQNLSASRPQDRQFILSSKKLLLSDSGFYLCAWNDRANQPQHFGDGTRLSIL.

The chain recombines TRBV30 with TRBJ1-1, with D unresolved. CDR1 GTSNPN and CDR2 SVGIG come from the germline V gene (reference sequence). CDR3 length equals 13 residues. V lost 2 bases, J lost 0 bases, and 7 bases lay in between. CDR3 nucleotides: TGTGCCTGGAGTAGGTTACTGAACACTGAAGCTTTCTTT. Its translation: CAWSRLLNTEAFF.

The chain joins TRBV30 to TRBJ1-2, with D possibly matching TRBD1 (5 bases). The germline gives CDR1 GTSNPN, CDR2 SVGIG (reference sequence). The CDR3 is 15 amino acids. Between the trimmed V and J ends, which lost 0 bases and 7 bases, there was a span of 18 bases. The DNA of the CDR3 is TGTGCCTGGAGTGTCAGAAGAAGGGGCCCCGGTGGCTACACCTTC. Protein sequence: CAWSVRRRGPGGYTF.

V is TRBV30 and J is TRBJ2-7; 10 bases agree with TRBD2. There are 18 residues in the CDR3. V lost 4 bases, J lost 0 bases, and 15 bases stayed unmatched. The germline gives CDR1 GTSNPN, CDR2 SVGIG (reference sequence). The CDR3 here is CAWTLQVGAGGSSYEQYF. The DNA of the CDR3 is TGTGCCTGGACTCTCCAGGTCGGAGCGGGAGGGAGCTCCTACGAGCAGTACTTC. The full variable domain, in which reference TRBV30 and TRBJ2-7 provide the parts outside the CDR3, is SQTIHQWPATLVQPVGSPLSLECTVEGTSNPNLYWYRQAAGRGLQLLFYSVGIGQISSEVPQNLSASRPQDRQFILSSKKLLLSDSGFYLCAWTLQVGAGGSSYEQYFGPGTRLTVT.